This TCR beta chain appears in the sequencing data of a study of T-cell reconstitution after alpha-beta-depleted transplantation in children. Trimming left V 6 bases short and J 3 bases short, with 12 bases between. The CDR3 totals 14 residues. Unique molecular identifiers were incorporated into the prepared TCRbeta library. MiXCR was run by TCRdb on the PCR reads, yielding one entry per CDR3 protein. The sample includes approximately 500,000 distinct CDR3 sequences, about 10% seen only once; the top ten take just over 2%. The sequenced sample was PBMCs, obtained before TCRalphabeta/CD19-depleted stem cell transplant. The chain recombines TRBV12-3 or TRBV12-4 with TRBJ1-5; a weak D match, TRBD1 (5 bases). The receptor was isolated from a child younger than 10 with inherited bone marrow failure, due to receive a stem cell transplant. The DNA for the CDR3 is TGTGCCAGCAGCCCTAGACAGAACAATCAGCCCCAGCATTTT. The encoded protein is CASSPRQNNQPQHF.